The clone carrying this T cell receptor (beta chain) was found a few times. MiXCR, run by TCRdb on the 5' RACE reads, gives a single entry per CDR3 protein. The sample records some 92,000 distinct CDR3 sequences, around 27% being singletons. Germline-derived CDR1 and CDR2 are SGHDN and FVKESK. This CDR3 has 14 amino acids. Trimming left V 1 base short and J 4 bases short, with 8 bases between. This record belongs to a study of CD8 T cells in ankylosing spondylitis. The receptor comes from a male donor with ankylosing spondylitis or in good health (not recorded which). The source material was blood, either unsorted or a sorted T cell fraction (not recorded which). This chain links TRBV14 with TRBJ2-4, with no clear D. CDR3 in amino acids: CASSQGTAKNIQYF. DNA of the CDR3: TGTGCCAGCAGCCAAGGCACTGCAAAAAACATTCAGTACTTC.